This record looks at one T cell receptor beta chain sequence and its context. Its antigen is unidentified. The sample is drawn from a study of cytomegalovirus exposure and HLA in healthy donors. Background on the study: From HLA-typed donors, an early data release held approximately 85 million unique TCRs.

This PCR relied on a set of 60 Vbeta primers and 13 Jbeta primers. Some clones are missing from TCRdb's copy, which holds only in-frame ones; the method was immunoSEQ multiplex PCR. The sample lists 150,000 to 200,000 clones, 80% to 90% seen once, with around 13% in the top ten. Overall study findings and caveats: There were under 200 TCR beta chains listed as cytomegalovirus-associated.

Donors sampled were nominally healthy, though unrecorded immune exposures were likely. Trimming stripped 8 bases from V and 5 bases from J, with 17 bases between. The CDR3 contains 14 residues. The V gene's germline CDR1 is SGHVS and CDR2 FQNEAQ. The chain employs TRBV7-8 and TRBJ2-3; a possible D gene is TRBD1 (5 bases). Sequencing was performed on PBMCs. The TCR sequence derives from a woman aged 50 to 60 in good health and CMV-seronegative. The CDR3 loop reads CASCLRADGDTQYF. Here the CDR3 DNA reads TGTGCCAGCTGTCTCAGGGCTGATGGAGATACGCAGTATTTT.